This T cell receptor beta chain was profiled in a study of blood T cell repertoires in COVID-19. TCRdb keeps only in-frame clones here, not all; method: immunoSEQ multiplex PCR. The sample lists more than 150,000 clones; about 83% were seen once. Sequences were obtained from peripheral blood. The TCR was taken from a woman between 18 and 29 years old who had recovered from COVID-19.

CDR3 coding DNA: TGTGCCTGGCTTGGACTAGCGCAGAACACCGGGGAGCTGTTTTTT. It specifies CAWLGLAQNTGELFF. This sequence joins TRBV30 and TRBJ2-2, with 9 positions matching TRBD2. This CDR3 is built from 15 residues. Germline values: CDR1 GTSNPN, CDR2 SVGIG (reference sequence). Trimming cost V 5 bases and J 1 base; bases outside gene matches: 5.